These T cell receptor beta chains were read from a single sample in a study of T-cell reconstitution after alpha-beta-depleted transplantation in children. TCRdb redid the calling of the PCR reads with MiXCR, one entry per CDR3 protein. The data contain about a million distinct CDR3 sequences, roughly 29% of them singletons. Material: PBMCs, mostly from graft donor cells, obtained 360 days after TCRalphabeta/CD19-depleted stem cell transplant. The receptors stem from a boy under three years old who had a stem cell transplant for SCID, so the T cells may come from the graft donor. CDR3s include the opening cysteine and the closing phenylalanine or tryptophan. Fields, in order: V gene, D gene, clone size, J gene, CDR3 DNA, CDR3 protein. D genes are given only for firm matches. The listing skips clone size in some rows; elsewhere it reads once, few, many or a size class.

TRBV7-2	TRBD1	NA	TRBJ2-1	TGTGCCAGCAGCCTGCGACCTCGGGACAGGGGCAATGAGCAGTTCTTC	CASSLRPRDRGNEQFF
TRBV10-3	NA	few	TRBJ1-1	TGTGCCATCAGGGCGGAGACAGTAAACACTGAAGCTTTCTTT	CAIRAETVNTEAFF
TRBV18	TRBD2	NA	TRBJ2-1	TGTGCCAGCTCACCAATCCTAGCGGGGGGGAATGAGCAGTTCTTC	CASSPILAGGNEQFF
TRBV5-6	NA	NA	TRBJ1-1	TGTGCCAGCAGCTTCAAAAAGGGACGCCTGAACACTGAAGCTTTCTTT	CASSFKKGRLNTEAFF
TRBV10-3	TRBD1	few	TRBJ2-7	TGTGCCATCAGTGACGGACAGGGTTACTACGAGCAGTACTTC	CAISDGQGYYEQYF
TRBV6-5	NA	NA	TRBJ1-1	TGTGCCAGCAGTTACTCGTTCAGGAACACTGAAGCTTTCTTT	CASSYSFRNTEAFF
TRBV18	NA	NA	TRBJ2-5	TGTGCCAGCTCACGGACACAGGGTCGGGAGACCCAGTACTTC	CASSRTQGRETQYF
TRBV27	TRBD1	NA	TRBJ2-7	TGTGCCAGCAGCTTAGGTCCCAGGGGGTACGAGCAGTACTTC	CASSLGPRGYEQYF
TRBV7-8	NA	NA	TRBJ2-7	TGTGCCAGCAGCTTAGATTGGGGTTTTTCCTACGAGCAGTACTTC	CASSLDWGFSYEQYF
TRBV4-2	TRBD2	NA	TRBJ2-3	TGTGCCAGCAGCCAACCGCTAGCGGGGGGGTCAGATACGCAGTATTTT	CASSQPLAGGSDTQYF
TRBV20-1	TRBD2	NA	TRBJ2-3	TGCAGTGCTACCCAGTGGAGCGGGGGGGCCGCGTGGTATTTT	CSATQWSGGAAWYF
TRBV10-3	NA	NA	TRBJ2-7	TGTGCCATCATGGGAGGTAGCGATAAATCCTACGAGCAGTACTTC	CAIMGGSDKSYEQYF
TRBV4-2	NA	NA	TRBJ2-1	TGTGCCAGCAGCCAAGATCGGGCCAATGAGCAGTTCTTC	CASSQDRANEQFF
TRBV7-2	TRBD2	few	TRBJ2-2	TGTGCCAGCAGCGTTAGCGGGGGGGCCCCGAACACCGGGGAGCTGTTTTTT	CASSVSGGAPNTGELFF
TRBV4-1	NA	few	TRBJ2-3	TGCGCCAGCAGCCGGGGGGCGGGGATCACAGATACGCAGTATTTT	CASSRGAGITDTQYF
TRBV11-2	NA	NA	TRBJ2-2	TGTGCCAGCAGCCCGTCCGTGGGCCGGCGGAACACCGGGGAGCTGTTTTTT	CASSPSVGRRNTGELFF
TRBV5-1	NA	NA	TRBJ2-1	TGCGCCAGCAGCCCCGCAAGGCAAAATGAGCAGTTCTTC	CASSPARQNEQFF
TRBV6-1	NA	many	TRBJ2-4	TGTGCCAGCACTGCCGACGGACTAGCCAAAAACATTCAGTACTTC	CASTADGLAKNIQYF
TRBV3-1	NA	once	TRBJ2-1	TGTGCCAGCAGCCAAGATTTACAGAGGATGCAGTTCTTC	CASSQDLQRMQFF
TRBV20-1	TRBD2	NA	TRBJ2-7	TGCAGTGCTAGAGGGAGCGGGGGGGAGACCTACGAGCAGTACTTC	CSARGSGGETYEQYF
TRBV7-2	TRBD1	NA	TRBJ2-1	TGTGCCAGCAGCTTAGGACAGGGGGGCCTGGGGGAGCAGTTCTTC	CASSLGQGGLGEQFF
TRBV27	TRBD1	NA	TRBJ2-7	TGTGCCAGCAGTTTAGGTTTTGGGACAGGGCCCTACGAGCAGTACTTC	CASSLGFGTGPYEQYF
TRBV3-1	NA	NA	TRBJ1-6	TGTGCCAGCAGCCAAATGTGGGGGCGAACGAATTCACCCCTCCACTTT	CASSQMWGRTNSPLHF
TRBV7-9	NA	NA	TRBJ1-1	TGTGCCAGCAGCGTCATCCCCTTTTGGGCTGGGGGCACTGAAGCTTTCTTT	CASSVIPFWAGGTEAFF
TRBV7-9	TRBD1	NA	TRBJ2-7	TGTGCCAGCAGCCCGGGACAGGGCAGGCCCGAGCAGTACTTC	CASSPGQGRPEQYF
TRBV28	NA	NA	TRBJ2-2	TGTGCCAGCAGTTTAGGCGGGGTCCAGGACACCGGGGAGCTGTTTTTT	CASSLGGVQDTGELFF
TRBV11-2	NA	few	TRBJ2-4	TGTGCCAGCAGCTTAACAGAGCCAGTAGCCAAAAACATTCAGTACTTC	CASSLTEPVAKNIQYF
TRBV14	NA	many	TRBJ2-3	TGTGCCAGCAGCCAAACCGGGGGCGGGGCAGATACGCAGTATTTT	CASSQTGGGADTQYF
TRBV7-9	TRBD1	few	TRBJ2-7	TGTGCCAGCAGCTGGGGACAGGGTCCCTACGAGCAGTACTTC	CASSWGQGPYEQYF
TRBV7-9	NA	many	TRBJ1-1	TGTGCCAGCAGCTTGTTACCCTCCCCTAGCACTGAAGCTTTCTTT	CASSLLPSPSTEAFF
TRBV7-9	NA	NA	TRBJ2-1	TGTGCCACCAACAGGGTTTTCAATGAGCAGTTCTTC	CATNRVFNEQFF
TRBV24-1	NA	NA	TRBJ2-5	TGTGCCACCAGCGGTACAGGATACCAAGAGACCCAGTACTTC	CATSGTGYQETQYF
TRBV7-2	TRBD2	NA	TRBJ2-1	TGTGCCAGCAGCTTAGCCCCGCGTGGGAGCGGGGGTAATGAGCAGTTCTTC	CASSLAPRGSGGNEQFF
TRBV4-1	TRBD1	NA	TRBJ2-1	TGCGCCAGCAGTCGAGGACAGGGTGACCATGAGCAGTTCTTC	CASSRGQGDHEQFF
TRBV12-3/TRBV12-4	NA	NA	TRBJ2-2	TGTGCCAGCAGTTTAGAGGCGGCCCCGAACACCGGGGAGCTGTTTTTT	CASSLEAAPNTGELFF
TRBV4-1	NA	few	TRBJ2-5	TGCGCCAGCAGCCAAGAGGAGGGACGAGAGACCCAGTACTTC	CASSQEEGRETQYF
TRBV6-2/TRBV6-3	TRBD1	once	TRBJ1-6	TGTGCCAGCAGTTACTCGAAGGCCAGGACAGGCGTAGACTATAATTCACCCCTCCACTTT	CASSYSKARTGVDYNSPLHF
TRBV5-5	NA	NA	TRBJ2-7	TGTGCCAGCAGCTTGGTCGTAACGGGGTACGAGCAGTACTTC	CASSLVVTGYEQYF
TRBV5-5	TRBD1	NA	TRBJ2-5	TGTGCCAGCAGCACGAGGGACAGGACTGAGACCCAGTACTTC	CASSTRDRTETQYF
TRBV12-3/TRBV12-4	TRBD1	NA	TRBJ2-5	TGTGCCAGCAGTTACAGCCCACAGGGGGGAGAGACCCAGTACTTC	CASSYSPQGGETQYF
TRBV27	NA	NA	TRBJ1-2	TGTGCCAGCAGTTACTCCTTTGGAGAGGGTTACTATGGCTACACCTTC	CASSYSFGEGYYGYTF
TRBV3-1	NA	few	TRBJ2-7	TGTGCCAGCAGCCAAGGCAGGGCAGGCCGGGCTTGGCAGTACTTC	CASSQGRAGRAWQYF
TRBV3-1	TRBD1	few	TRBJ1-1	TGTGCCAGCAGCGCACTACAGGGGGCGGCTGAAGCTTTCTTT	CASSALQGAAEAFF
TRBV12-3/TRBV12-4	NA	few	TRBJ1-6	TGTGCCAGCTCTGCGGGTAATTCACCCCTCCACTTT	CASSAGNSPLHF
TRBV29-1	NA	few	TRBJ1-1	TGCAGCCTTGAAGGGAATGCTGAAGCTTTCTTT	CSLEGNAEAFF
TRBV7-9	TRBD1	NA	TRBJ2-7	TGTGCCAGCAGCTCCCCGACAGGGAGCTCCTACGAGCAGTACTTC	CASSSPTGSSYEQYF
TRBV28	NA	few	TRBJ1-1	TGTGCCAGCAACGTTCCCACTGAAGCTTTCTTT	CASNVPTEAFF
TRBV18	NA	NA	TRBJ2-4	TGTGCCAGCTCACCCCCCGAGGGGAACATTCAGTACTTC	CASSPPEGNIQYF
TRBV29-1	NA	few	TRBJ2-5	TGCAGCGTTGAAGAGAACAGTAGGCTTCAGTACTTC	CSVEENSRLQYF
TRBV5-1	TRBD1	NA	TRBJ2-7	TGCGCCAGCAGCCCGGGACAGGGTCCCTACCTCATCTACGAGCAGTACTTC	CASSPGQGPYLIYEQYF